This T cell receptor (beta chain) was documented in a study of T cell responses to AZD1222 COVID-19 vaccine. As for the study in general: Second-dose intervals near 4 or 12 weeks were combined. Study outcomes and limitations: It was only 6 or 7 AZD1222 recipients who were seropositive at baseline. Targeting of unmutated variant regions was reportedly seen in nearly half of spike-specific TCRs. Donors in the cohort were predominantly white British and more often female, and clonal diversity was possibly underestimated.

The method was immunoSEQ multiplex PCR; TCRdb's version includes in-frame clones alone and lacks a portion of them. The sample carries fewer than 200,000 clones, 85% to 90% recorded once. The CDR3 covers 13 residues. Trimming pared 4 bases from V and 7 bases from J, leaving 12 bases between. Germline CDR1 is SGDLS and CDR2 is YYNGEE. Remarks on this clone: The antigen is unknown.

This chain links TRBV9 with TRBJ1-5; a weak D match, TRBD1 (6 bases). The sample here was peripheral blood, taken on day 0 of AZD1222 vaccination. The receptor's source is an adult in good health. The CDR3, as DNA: TGTGCCAGCAGCAGACAGGATTGGCAGCCCCAGCATTTT. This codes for CASSRQDWQPQHF.